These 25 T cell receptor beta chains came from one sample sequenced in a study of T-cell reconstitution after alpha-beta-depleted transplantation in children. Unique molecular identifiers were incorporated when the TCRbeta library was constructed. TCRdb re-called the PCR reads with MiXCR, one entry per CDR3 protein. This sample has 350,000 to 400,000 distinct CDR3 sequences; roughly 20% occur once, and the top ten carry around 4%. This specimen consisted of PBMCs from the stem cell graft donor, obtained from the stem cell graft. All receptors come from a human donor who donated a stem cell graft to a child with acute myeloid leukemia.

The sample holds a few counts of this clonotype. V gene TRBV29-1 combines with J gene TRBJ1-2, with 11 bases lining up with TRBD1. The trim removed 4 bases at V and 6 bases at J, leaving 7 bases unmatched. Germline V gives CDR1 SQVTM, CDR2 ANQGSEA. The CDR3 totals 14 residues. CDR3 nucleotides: TGCAGCGTTGTTGGGGGACAGGGGGTTGATGGCTACACCTTC. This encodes CSVVGGQGVDGYTF. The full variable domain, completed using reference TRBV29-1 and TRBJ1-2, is SAVISQKPSRDICQRGTSLTIQCQVDSQVTMMFWYRQQPGQSLTLIATANQGSEATYESGFVIDKFPISRPNLTFSTLTVSNMSPEDSSIYLCSVVGGQGVDGYTFGSGTRLTVV.

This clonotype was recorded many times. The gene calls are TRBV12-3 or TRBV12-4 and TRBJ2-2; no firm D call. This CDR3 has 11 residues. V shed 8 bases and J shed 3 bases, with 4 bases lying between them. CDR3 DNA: TGTGCCAGCGGGGACACCGGGGAGCTGTTTTTT. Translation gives CASGDTGELFF.

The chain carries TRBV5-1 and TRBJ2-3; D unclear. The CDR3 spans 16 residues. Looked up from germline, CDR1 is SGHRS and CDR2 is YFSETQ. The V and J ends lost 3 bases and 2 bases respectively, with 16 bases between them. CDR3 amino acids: CASSSGLNGDTDTQYF. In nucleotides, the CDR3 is TGCGCCAGCAGCTCCGGGCTCAACGGTGACACAGATACGCAGTATTTT. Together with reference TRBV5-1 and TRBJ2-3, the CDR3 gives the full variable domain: KAGVTQTPRYLIKTRGQQVTLSCSPISGHRSVSWYQQTPGQGLQFLFEYFSETQRNKGNFPGRFSGRQFSNSRSEMNVSTLELGDSALYLCASSSGLNGDTDTQYFGPGTRLTVL.

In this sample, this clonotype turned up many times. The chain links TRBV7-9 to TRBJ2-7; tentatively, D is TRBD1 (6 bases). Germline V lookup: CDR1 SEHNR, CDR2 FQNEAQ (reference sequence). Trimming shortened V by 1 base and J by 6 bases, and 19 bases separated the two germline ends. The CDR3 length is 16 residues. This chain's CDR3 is CASSLVAPGVGSEQYF. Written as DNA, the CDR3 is TGTGCCAGCAGCTTAGTGGCCCCAGGGGTAGGGAGCGAGCAGTACTTC.

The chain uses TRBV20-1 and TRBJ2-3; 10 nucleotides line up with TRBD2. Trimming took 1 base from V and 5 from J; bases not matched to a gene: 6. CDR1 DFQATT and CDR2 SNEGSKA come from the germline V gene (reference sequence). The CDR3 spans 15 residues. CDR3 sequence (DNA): TGCAGTGCTAGAGGAGGTAGCGGGAGGCAAGATACGCAGTATTTT. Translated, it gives CSARGGSGRQDTQYF.

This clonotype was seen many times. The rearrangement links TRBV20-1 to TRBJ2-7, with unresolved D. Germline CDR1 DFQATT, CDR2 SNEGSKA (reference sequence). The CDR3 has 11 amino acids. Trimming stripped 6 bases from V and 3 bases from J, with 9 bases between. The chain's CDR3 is CSARPVYEQYF. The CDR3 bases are TGCAGTGCCAGACCGGTCTACGAGCAGTACTTC.

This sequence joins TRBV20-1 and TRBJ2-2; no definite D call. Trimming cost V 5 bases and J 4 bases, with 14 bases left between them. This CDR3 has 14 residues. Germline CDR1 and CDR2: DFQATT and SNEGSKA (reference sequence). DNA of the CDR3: TGCAGTGCTCTTAGCCCTTTCAGCACCGGGGAGCTGTTTTTT. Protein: CSALSPFSTGELFF.

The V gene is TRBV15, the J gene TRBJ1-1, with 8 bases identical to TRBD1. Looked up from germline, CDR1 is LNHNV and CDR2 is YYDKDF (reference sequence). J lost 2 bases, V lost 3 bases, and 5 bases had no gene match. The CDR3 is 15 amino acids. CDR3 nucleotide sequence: TGTGCCACCAGCAGCGCCCAGGGGGCCAACACTGAAGCTTTCTTT. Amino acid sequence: CATSSAQGANTEAFF.

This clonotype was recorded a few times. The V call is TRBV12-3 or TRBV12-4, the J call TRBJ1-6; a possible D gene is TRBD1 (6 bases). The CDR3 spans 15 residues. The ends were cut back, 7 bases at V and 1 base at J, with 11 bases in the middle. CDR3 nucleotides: TGTGCCAGCACCTCAACAGGGTCCTATAATTCACCCCTCCACTTT. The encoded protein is CASTSTGSYNSPLHF.

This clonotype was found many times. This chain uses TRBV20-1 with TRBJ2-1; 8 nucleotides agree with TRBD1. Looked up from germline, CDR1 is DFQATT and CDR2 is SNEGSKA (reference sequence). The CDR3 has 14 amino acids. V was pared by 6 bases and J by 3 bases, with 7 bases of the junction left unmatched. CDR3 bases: TGCAGTGCGCCCAGGGGGCAAGTCTACAATGAGCAGTTCTTC. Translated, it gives CSAPRGQVYNEQFF.

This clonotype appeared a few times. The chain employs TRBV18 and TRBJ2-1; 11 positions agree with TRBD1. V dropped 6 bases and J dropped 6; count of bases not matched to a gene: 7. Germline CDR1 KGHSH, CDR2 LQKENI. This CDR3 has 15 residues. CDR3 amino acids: CASSLGQGASNEQFF. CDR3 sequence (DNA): TGTGCCAGCTCTCTCGGACAGGGGGCGAGCAATGAGCAGTTCTTC.

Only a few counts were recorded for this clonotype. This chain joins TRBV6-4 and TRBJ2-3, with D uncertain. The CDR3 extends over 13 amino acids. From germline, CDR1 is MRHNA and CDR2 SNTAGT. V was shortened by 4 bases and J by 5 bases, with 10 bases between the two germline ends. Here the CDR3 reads CASSVLPGDTQYF. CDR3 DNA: TGTGCCAGCAGTGTTCTCCCGGGAGATACGCAGTATTTT.

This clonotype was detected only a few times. The CDR3 DNA reads as TGTGCCAGCAGCTTAGCGGCTAGAGGGGCGGATACGCAGTATTTT. It yields the protein CASSLAARGADTQYF. The chain uses TRBV13 and TRBJ2-3, with D possibly called TRBD1 or TRBD2 (5 bases each). Germline CDR1 is PRHDT and CDR2 is FYEKMQ (reference sequence). Trimming shortened V by 1 base and J by 6 bases, and 14 bases separated the two germline ends. This CDR3 has 15 amino acids.

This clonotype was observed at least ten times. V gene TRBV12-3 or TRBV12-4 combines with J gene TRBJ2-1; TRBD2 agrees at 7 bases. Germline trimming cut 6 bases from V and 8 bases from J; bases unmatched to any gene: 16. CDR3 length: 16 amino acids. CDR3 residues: CASRHDTGTTEDEQFF. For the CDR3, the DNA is TGTGCCAGCAGGCACGATACCGGGACTACGGAGGATGAGCAGTTCTTC.

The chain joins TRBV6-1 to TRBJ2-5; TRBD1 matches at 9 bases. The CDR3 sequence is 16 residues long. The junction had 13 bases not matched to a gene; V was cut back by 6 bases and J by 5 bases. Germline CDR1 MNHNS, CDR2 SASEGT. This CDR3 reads CASSEGNRGQRETQYF. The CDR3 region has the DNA TGTGCCAGCAGCGAGGGGAACAGGGGGCAGAGGGAGACCCAGTACTTC.

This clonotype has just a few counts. The CDR3 here is CASSYGSSTDTQYF. CDR3 in DNA: TGCGCCAGCAGCTACGGGTCCAGCACAGATACGCAGTATTTT. V gene TRBV5-1 combines with J gene TRBJ2-3; D uncertain. Germline-derived CDR1 and CDR2 are SGHRS and YFSETQ. This CDR3 comprises 14 residues. Deletions cut 3 bases from V and 0 bases from J, with 8 bases between.

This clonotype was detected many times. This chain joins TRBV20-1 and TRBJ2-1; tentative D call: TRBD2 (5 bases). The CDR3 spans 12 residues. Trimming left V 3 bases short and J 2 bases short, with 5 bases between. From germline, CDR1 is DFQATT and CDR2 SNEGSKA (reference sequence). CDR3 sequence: CSASGTYNEQFF. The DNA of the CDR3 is TGCAGTGCTAGCGGGACCTACAATGAGCAGTTCTTC.

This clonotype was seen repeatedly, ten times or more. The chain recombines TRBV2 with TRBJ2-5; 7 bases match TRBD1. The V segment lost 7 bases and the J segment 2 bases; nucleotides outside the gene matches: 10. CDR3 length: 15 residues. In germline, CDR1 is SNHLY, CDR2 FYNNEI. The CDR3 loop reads CASTERDRLQETQYF. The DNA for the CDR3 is TGTGCCAGCACCGAAAGGGACAGACTGCAAGAGACCCAGTACTTC.

Written as DNA, the CDR3 is TGCGCCAGCAGCATACCTTACCTAGCGCCTGCCTACAATGAGCAGTTCTTC. Translation: CASSIPYLAPAYNEQFF. The V gene is TRBV5-1, the J gene TRBJ2-1; maybe TRBD2 (6 bases). V was pared by 4 bases and J by 2 bases, with 19 bases between. This CDR3 comprises 17 residues. Germline-derived CDR1 and CDR2 are SGHRS and YFSETQ.

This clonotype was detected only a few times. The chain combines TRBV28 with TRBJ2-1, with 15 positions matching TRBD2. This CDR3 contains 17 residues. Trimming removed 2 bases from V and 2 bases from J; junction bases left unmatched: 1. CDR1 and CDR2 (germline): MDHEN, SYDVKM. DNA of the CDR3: TGTGCCAGCAGTTTAGGACTAGCGGGAGGGCCCTACAATGAGCAGTTCTTC. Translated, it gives CASSLGLAGGPYNEQFF.

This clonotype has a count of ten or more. CDR3 sequence: CSANGQGANGYTF. The CDR3 DNA is TGCAGCGCAAACGGACAGGGGGCAAATGGCTACACCTTC. The chain has TRBV29-1 and TRBJ1-2, with 11 bases matching TRBD1. The CDR3 is 13 residues long. Per the germline V gene, CDR1 is SQVTM and CDR2 is ANQGSEA. V was pared by 7 bases and J by 6 bases, with 7 bases of the junction left unmatched. Looking up the rest from reference TRBV29-1 and TRBJ1-2 gives the full variable domain: SAVISQKPSRDICQRGTSLTIQCQVDSQVTMMFWYRQQPGQSLTLIATANQGSEATYESGFVIDKFPISRPNLTFSTLTVSNMSPEDSSIYLCSANGQGANGYTFGSGTRLTVV.

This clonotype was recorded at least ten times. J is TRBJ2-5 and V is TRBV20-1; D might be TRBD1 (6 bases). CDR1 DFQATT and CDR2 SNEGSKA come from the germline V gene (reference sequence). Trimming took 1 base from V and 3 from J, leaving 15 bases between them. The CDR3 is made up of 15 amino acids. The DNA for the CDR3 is TGCAGTGCTAGAGGTATTCGGTGGGACAAAGAGACCCAGTACTTC. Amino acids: CSARGIRWDKETQYF.

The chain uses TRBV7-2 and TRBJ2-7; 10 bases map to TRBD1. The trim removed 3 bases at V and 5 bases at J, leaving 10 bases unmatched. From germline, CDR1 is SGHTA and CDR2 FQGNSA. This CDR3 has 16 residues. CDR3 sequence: CASSFRWGQGYHEQYF. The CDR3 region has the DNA TGTGCCAGCAGCTTTAGGTGGGGACAGGGGTACCACGAGCAGTACTTC.

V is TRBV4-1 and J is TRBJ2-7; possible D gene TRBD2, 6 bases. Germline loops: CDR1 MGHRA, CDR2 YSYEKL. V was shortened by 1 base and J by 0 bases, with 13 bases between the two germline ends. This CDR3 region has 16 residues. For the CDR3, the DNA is TGCGCCAGCAGCCAAGGGGGCGGGACCCTCTCCTACGAGCAGTACTTC. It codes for CASSQGGGTLSYEQYF.

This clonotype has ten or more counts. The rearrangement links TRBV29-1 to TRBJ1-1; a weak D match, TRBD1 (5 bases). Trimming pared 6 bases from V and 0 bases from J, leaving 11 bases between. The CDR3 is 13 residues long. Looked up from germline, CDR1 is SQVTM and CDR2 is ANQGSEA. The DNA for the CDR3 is TGCAGCGTGGCGACAGAGATGAACACTGAAGCTTTCTTT. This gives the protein CSVATEMNTEAFF.